A selection of T cell receptor beta chains follows, all from one sample in a study of resident and recirculating memory T cells in vitiligo. Sequenced by immunoSEQ multiplex PCR; TCRdb stores in-frame clones only, minus some. This table has 70,000 to 95,000 clones, 92% appearing once. The sequenced sample consisted of blood. The receptors shown here come from a male donor with vitiligo. Both conserved end residues are part of each CDR3. A D gene is named only where the DNA matches it firmly. Only some rows state a clone size, as once, few, many or a class for expanded clones.

clone_size j_call d_call v_call cdr3_nt cdr3_aa
NA TRBJ2-7 TRBD2 TRBV9 TGTGCCAGCAGCGTAGCTCCCGGGACTAGATCGGCCCCCTACGAGCAGTACTTC CASSVAPGTRSAPYEQYF
NA TRBJ1-1 NA TRBV27 TGTGCCAGCAGTTTACAGGGTGGGAATGCCGCTGAAGCTTTCTTT CASSLQGGNAAEAFF
NA TRBJ2-7 TRBD2 TRBV11-3 TGTGCCAGCAGCTTAGAATGCGGCGGGAGGGCACCCCCCTACGAGCAGTACTTC CASSLECGGRAPPYEQYF
once TRBJ2-3 TRBD2 TRBV7-3 TGTGCCAGCAGCTCTAGGGCGGGGGGGACGCAGTATTTT CASSSRAGGTQYF
NA TRBJ2-2 NA TRBV4-2 TGTGCCAGCAGCCAGGAGACGAACACCGGGGAGCTGTTTTTT CASSQETNTGELFF
NA TRBJ1-2 NA TRBV7-8 TGTGCCAGCAGCTTAGCGCCCTCAGGGGACTATGGCTACACCTTC CASSLAPSGDYGYTF
NA TRBJ1-1 NA TRBV5-1 TGCGCCGGCAGCTTGATTAGGGGCACTGAAGCTTTCTTT CAGSLIRGTEAFF
NA TRBJ2-3 TRBD1 TRBV7-3 TGTGCCAGCAGCTCCAGGGTACGACAGGGACCGGGCGGCACAGATACGCAGTATTTT CASSSRVRQGPGGTDTQYF
NA TRBJ2-5 TRBD1 TRBV18 TGTGCCAGCTCCCAGGGACAGGGTGGCCATAGACAAGAAACCCAGTACTTC CASSQGQGGHRQETQYF
NA TRBJ1-1 TRBD1 TRBV7-3 TGTGCCAGCAGCTTAACCCGGACAGGGGGCAAGGTGAACACTGAAGCTTTCTTT CASSLTRTGGKVNTEAFF
NA TRBJ1-1 NA TRBV29-1 TGCAGCGTTGAACAGGGCGACACTGAAGCTTTCTTT CSVEQGDTEAFF
NA TRBJ2-1 TRBD2 TRBV23-1 TGCGCCAGCATTACTAGCGGGAGGGCCTCGGACAATGAGCAGTTCTTC CASITSGRASDNEQFF
NA TRBJ2-1 NA TRBV6-4 TGTGCCAGCAGACAAAGAGCGTACGGAAATAATGAGCAGTTCTTC CASRQRAYGNNEQFF
NA TRBJ1-4 TRBD1 TRBV5-1 TGCGCCAGCAGCTCCAAGGTGGGGACAGGTATTGCGGAAAAACTGTTTTTT CASSSKVGTGIAEKLFF
NA TRBJ2-7 TRBD2 TRBV5-6 TGTGCCAGCAGACCTCTTAGCGGGAGGGCGACCTACGAGCAGTACTTC CASRPLSGRATYEQYF
NA TRBJ2-4 TRBD2 TRBV4-2 TGTGCCAGCAGCCGGGGAGGGCTAGCGGACAAAAACATTCAGTACTTC CASSRGGLADKNIQYF
NA TRBJ2-1 TRBD2 TRBV9 TGTGCCAGCAGCCCCTGGGGAGCGGGAGGGAATGAGCAGTTCTTC CASSPWGAGGNEQFF
NA TRBJ2-1 NA TRBV5-4 TGTGCCAGCAGCTTGGCCGGGGAGGGAGAGGGGGAGTTCTTC CASSLAGEGEGEFF
NA TRBJ2-5 TRBD2 TRBV4-2 TGTGCCAGCAGCCAAGATTACAGCGGGAGTGGGAAGACCCAGTACTTC CASSQDYSGSGKTQYF
NA TRBJ2-1 NA TRBV5-1 TGCGCCAGCAGCTTTCAGGGCGCGACCCGCGAGGAGCAGTTCTTC CASSFQGATREEQFF
NA TRBJ2-1 NA TRBV11-2 TGTGCCAGCAGCTCCGCTTGGGCGTATGAGCAGTTCTTC CASSSAWAYEQFF
NA TRBJ2-1 NA TRBV7-2 TGTGCCAGCAGCTTAGCGAGGGGGTGGCCGAACAATGAGCAGTTCTTC CASSLARGWPNNEQFF
NA TRBJ2-7 NA TRBV11-3 TGTGCCAGCAGCTTACGGCAGCGACCCTCCTACGAGCAGTACTTC CASSLRQRPSYEQYF
NA TRBJ2-2 TRBD2 TRBV6-5 TGTGCCAGCAGGCGGGAGGCCGGGGAGCTGTTTTTT CASRREAGELFF
NA TRBJ2-7 TRBD1 TRBV27 TGTGCCAGCAGTCGCCGGGGGGGACAGGGGTCCCGCGAGCAGTACTTC CASSRRGGQGSREQYF
NA TRBJ2-5 TRBD2 TRBV28 TGTGCCAGCAGTACGACTAGCGGAGGTCTTTTTTCCCAGTACTTC CASSTTSGGLFSQYF